This TCR beta chain was observed in a study of T cells in Graves' hyperthyroidism and ophthalmopathy. The germline gives CDR1 SEHNR, CDR2 FQNEAQ (reference sequence). V was pared by 3 bases and J by 11 bases, with 14 bases between. The CDR3 extends over 14 amino acids. The source material, RNA transcripts, was used to amplify TCR beta CDR3 regions. First-round RT-PCR targeting the TCR CDR3 was performed with the HTBI primer set. One entry per CDR3 protein results from TCRdb running MiXCR on the multiplex PCR reads. This repertoire shows around 500,000 distinct CDR3 sequences, approximately 22% found once; its top ten account for 45% to 55%. Lactation, pregnancy, other autoimmune disease or uncontrolled infection led to exclusion of patients. PBMCs stemmed from about 9.7 ml fresh peripheral blood.

The rearrangement joins TRBV7-9 to TRBJ1-6, with D maybe TRBD1 (5 bases). This receptor was obtained from a woman in her 70s with Graves' ophthalmopathy. Sequences were obtained from blood. The CDR3 region has the DNA TGTGCCAGCAGCTTCGGACAATCGGGTCCACCCCTCCACTTT. As protein: CASSFGQSGPPLHF. Filled out from reference TRBV7-9 and TRBJ1-6, the complete variable domain reads DTGVSQNPRHKITKRGQNVTFRCDPISEHNRLYWYRQTLGQGPEFLTYFQNEAQLEKSRLLSDRFSAERPKGSFSTLEIQRTEQGDSAMYLCASSFGQSGPPLHFGNGTRLTVT.